These T cell receptor beta chains were read from a single sample in a study of T-cell memory formation after mild COVID-19. In TCRdb, the 5' RACE reads were re-called with MiXCR into one record per CDR3 protein. The sample comprises around 140,000 distinct CDR3 sequences, approximately 6% of which are singletons, and around 2% rests with the top ten. The sample comprised PBMCs or a T cell subset sorted from them (not recorded which). The receptors shown here come from an adult woman who had mild COVID-19 (a few samples of this study predate the infection). Cell type and time point are not known. Each CDR3 is given with its conserved first and last residue. Fields, in order: D gene, clone size, V gene, J gene, CDR3 protein, CDR3 DNA. D genes are given only for firm matches. Clone size is not always given. Where it is, it says once, few, many or a class for expanded clones.

TRBD1	few	TRBV5-5	TRBJ1-2	CASSRGYGTGLEGYTF	TGTGCCAGCAGCCGGGGATACGGGACAGGGCTTGAAGGCTACACCTTC
.	few	TRBV20-1	TRBJ2-1	CSARDKEAWRNEQFF	TGCAGTGCTAGAGATAAGGAGGCATGGCGCAATGAGCAGTTCTTC
TRBD1	few	TRBV7-2	TRBJ1-5	CASSLVRRQGGGNQPQHF	TGTGCCAGCAGCTTAGTACGGAGGCAGGGGGGAGGCAATCAGCCCCAGCATTTT
.	many	TRBV5-1	TRBJ1-6	CASSRGTGSNSPLHF	TGCGCCAGCAGCAGAGGGACTGGCTCTAATTCACCCCTCCACTTT
.	few	TRBV23-1	TRBJ1-5	CASSQSKGIGNQPQHF	TGCGCCAGCAGTCAATCGAAGGGCATCGGCAATCAGCCCCAGCATTTT
.	few	TRBV2	TRBJ2-3	CASSVRDTQYF	TGTGCCAGCAGTGTCCGAGATACGCAGTATTTT
.	many	TRBV20-1	TRBJ2-3	CSAILGGTDTQYF	TGCAGTGCTATCCTTGGGGGCACAGATACGCAGTATTTT
.	many	TRBV12-3/TRBV12-4	TRBJ1-5	CASSFRLGNQPQHF	TGTGCCAGCAGTTTCCGGTTGGGAAATCAGCCCCAGCATTTT
.	many	TRBV29-1	TRBJ2-7	CSVGRGDSFGEQYF	TGCAGCGTTGGAAGGGGTGATAGCTTTGGCGAGCAGTACTTC
.	many	TRBV20-1	TRBJ1-5	CSARDRGNQPQHF	TGCAGTGCTAGGGACAGAGGAAATCAGCCCCAGCATTTT
.	.	TRBV4-2	TRBJ2-1	CASSLSLPGPQNEQFF	TGTGCCAGCAGCCTTTCCCTCCCGGGACCACAGAATGAGCAGTTCTTC
TRBD1	.	TRBV12-3/TRBV12-4	TRBJ2-3	CASSFVEGARTQYF	TGTGCCAGCAGTTTTGTCGAGGGGGCGAGAACGCAGTATTTT
TRBD2	.	TRBV19	TRBJ2-2	CASRTSGRATNTGELFF	TGTGCCAGTAGGACTAGCGGGAGGGCGACGAACACCGGGGAGCTGTTTTTT
.	.	TRBV6-1	TRBJ1-1	CASSERGTTPYTEAFF	TGTGCCAGCAGTGAAAGGGGGACTACCCCCTACACTGAAGCTTTCTTT
TRBD1	many	TRBV7-9	TRBJ2-7	CASSRGQERLPRPNEQYF	TGTGCCAGCAGCAGGGGGCAAGAGAGACTTCCTCGTCCTAACGAGCAGTACTTC
.	.	TRBV6-4	TRBJ2-6	CASRRSYSGDSSSGANVLTF	TGTGCCAGCAGGAGGTCTTATAGTGGGGATTCTAGTTCTGGGGCCAACGTCCTGACTTTC
.	many	TRBV11-2	TRBJ2-1	CASSLNRAVNEQFF	TGTGCCAGCAGCTTAAATCGGGCGGTGAATGAGCAGTTCTTC
.	few	TRBV12-3/TRBV12-4	TRBJ1-1	CASGTLENTEAFF	TGTGCCAGCGGGACACTCGAGAACACTGAAGCTTTCTTT
TRBD1	many	TRBV29-1	TRBJ2-7	CSVLTGSTSYEQYF	TGCAGCGTATTGACAGGGAGTACCTCCTACGAGCAGTACTTC
TRBD2	many	TRBV6-2/TRBV6-3	TRBJ2-5	CASSQRTSGRGTYRETQYF	TGTGCCAGCAGTCAGAGGACTAGCGGGAGGGGCACATATCGTGAGACCCAGTACTTC
.	.	TRBV20-1	TRBJ1-3	CSARSNSGNTIYF	TGCAGTGCTCGATCGAATTCTGGAAACACCATATATTTT
.	few	TRBV2	TRBJ2-1	CASSEAELSNNEQFF	TGTGCCAGCAGTGAAGCGGAACTATCAAACAATGAGCAGTTCTTC
TRBD1	few	TRBV12-3/TRBV12-4	TRBJ1-2	CASSSMRTGFLDNYGYTF	TGTGCCAGCAGCTCAATGAGGACAGGGTTCCTCGATAACTATGGCTACACCTTC
TRBD1	few	TRBV27	TRBJ2-1	CASSLLGTASNEQFF	TGTGCCAGCAGTCTCCTAGGGACAGCGAGTAATGAGCAGTTCTTC
TRBD1	many	TRBV6-1	TRBJ2-7	CASRDRGRYEQYF	TGTGCCAGCAGGGACAGGGGGCGTTACGAGCAGTACTTC
.	.	TRBV5-1	TRBJ1-1	CASSTGQTEAFF	TGCGCCAGCAGCACCGGACAGACTGAAGCTTTCTTT
TRBD2	few	TRBV5-4	TRBJ2-1	CASSLASGRVTNEQFF	TGTGCCAGCAGCTTAGCTAGCGGGAGGGTTACCAATGAGCAGTTCTTC